The clone carrying this T cell receptor beta chain appeared a few times. The trim removed 4 bases at V and 8 bases at J, leaving 6 bases unmatched. The CDR3 has 14 residues. Germline CDR1 reads SGDLS; CDR2 reads YYNGEE. CTLA-4 blockade with ipilimumab, together with focal radiation, was given to patients with chemo-refractory metastatic non-small-cell lung cancer. Only in-frame clones appear in the TCRdb table, and some are missing; sequencing was by immunoSEQ multiplex PCR. The table has about 49,000 clones, 70% to 90% seen once. This sample is drawn from a study of radiotherapy plus CTLA-4 blockade in lung cancer.

This clonotype originated in a human donor with non-small cell lung cancer whose response to radiotherapy plus ipilimumab could not be evaluated. This sequence joins TRBV9 and TRBJ1-4; TRBD1 agrees at 9 bases. Sequenced here: peripheral blood, sampled from a patient treated with radiotherapy plus ipilimumab. The CDR3 region is CASSPRTGEEKLFF. In DNA, the CDR3 is TGTGCCAGCAGCCCTAGGACAGGGGAGGAAAAACTGTTTTTT.